This TCR beta chain was sequenced in a study of early T cells in non-severe SARS-CoV-2 infection. Background on the study: The study sequenced bulk RNA from unsorted whole blood, with chains unpaired.

Unique molecular identifier tags were affixed to discrete cDNA molecules. TCRdb independently ran MiXCR on the 5' RACE reads; one entry per CDR3 protein. This sample has 20,000 to 25,000 distinct CDR3 sequences; approximately 4.3% occur once, and the top ten carry roughly 5%. In its sample, this clonotype was seen many times. As yet, its antigen is unknown. Study-wide results and caveats: The matching step, a VDJdb search, favored anti-spike CD8 responses and missed private and CD4 specificities.

This CDR3 contains 13 residues. CDR1 and CDR2 (germline): SEHNR, FQNEAQ (reference sequence). V gave up 8 bases and J gave up 2 bases, with 11 bases separating them. The chain links TRBV7-9 to TRBJ2-3; maybe TRBD1 (5 bases). Input material: whole blood. This clonotype was sampled from an adult who was a healthcare worker with PCR-confirmed SARS-CoV-2 infection or an uninfected control (not recorded which). DNA of the CDR3: TGTGCCAGCCTTGCCAGGGACACAGATACGCAGTATTTT. It codes for CASLARDTDTQYF.